This record looks at one T cell receptor beta chain sequence and its context. Its antigen is not known. The data derive from a study of T cells in localized non-small cell lung cancer. The study, taken as a whole, reports: The appearance of a median about 62 of the top 100 tumor clones was seen in adjacent lung. As only one tumor region underwent sequencing, heterogeneity remains possible. Uninvolved adjacent lung showed the highest T cell clonality, exceeding tumor.

Clones were sequenced by immunoSEQ multiplex PCR, and TCRdb holds only the in-frame ones, with some missing. The sample has over 30,000 clones; 70% to 90% are singletons. Germline V gene sequence: CDR1 SEHNR, CDR2 FQNEAQ (reference sequence). The CDR3 sequence is 13 residues long. The sample here was peripheral blood mononuclear cells, taken before any cancer treatment. The receptor was derived from a male donor aged 60 or over with stage II lung adenocarcinoma. This chain connects TRBV7-9 to TRBJ2-5, with D maybe TRBD1 (5 bases). The last part of the DNA fits TRBJ2-7 better; the J call may be wrong. The CDR3 bases are TGTGCCAGCAGCGACGACAGTCCCTACGAGCAGTACTTC. Protein: CASSDDSPYEQYF.